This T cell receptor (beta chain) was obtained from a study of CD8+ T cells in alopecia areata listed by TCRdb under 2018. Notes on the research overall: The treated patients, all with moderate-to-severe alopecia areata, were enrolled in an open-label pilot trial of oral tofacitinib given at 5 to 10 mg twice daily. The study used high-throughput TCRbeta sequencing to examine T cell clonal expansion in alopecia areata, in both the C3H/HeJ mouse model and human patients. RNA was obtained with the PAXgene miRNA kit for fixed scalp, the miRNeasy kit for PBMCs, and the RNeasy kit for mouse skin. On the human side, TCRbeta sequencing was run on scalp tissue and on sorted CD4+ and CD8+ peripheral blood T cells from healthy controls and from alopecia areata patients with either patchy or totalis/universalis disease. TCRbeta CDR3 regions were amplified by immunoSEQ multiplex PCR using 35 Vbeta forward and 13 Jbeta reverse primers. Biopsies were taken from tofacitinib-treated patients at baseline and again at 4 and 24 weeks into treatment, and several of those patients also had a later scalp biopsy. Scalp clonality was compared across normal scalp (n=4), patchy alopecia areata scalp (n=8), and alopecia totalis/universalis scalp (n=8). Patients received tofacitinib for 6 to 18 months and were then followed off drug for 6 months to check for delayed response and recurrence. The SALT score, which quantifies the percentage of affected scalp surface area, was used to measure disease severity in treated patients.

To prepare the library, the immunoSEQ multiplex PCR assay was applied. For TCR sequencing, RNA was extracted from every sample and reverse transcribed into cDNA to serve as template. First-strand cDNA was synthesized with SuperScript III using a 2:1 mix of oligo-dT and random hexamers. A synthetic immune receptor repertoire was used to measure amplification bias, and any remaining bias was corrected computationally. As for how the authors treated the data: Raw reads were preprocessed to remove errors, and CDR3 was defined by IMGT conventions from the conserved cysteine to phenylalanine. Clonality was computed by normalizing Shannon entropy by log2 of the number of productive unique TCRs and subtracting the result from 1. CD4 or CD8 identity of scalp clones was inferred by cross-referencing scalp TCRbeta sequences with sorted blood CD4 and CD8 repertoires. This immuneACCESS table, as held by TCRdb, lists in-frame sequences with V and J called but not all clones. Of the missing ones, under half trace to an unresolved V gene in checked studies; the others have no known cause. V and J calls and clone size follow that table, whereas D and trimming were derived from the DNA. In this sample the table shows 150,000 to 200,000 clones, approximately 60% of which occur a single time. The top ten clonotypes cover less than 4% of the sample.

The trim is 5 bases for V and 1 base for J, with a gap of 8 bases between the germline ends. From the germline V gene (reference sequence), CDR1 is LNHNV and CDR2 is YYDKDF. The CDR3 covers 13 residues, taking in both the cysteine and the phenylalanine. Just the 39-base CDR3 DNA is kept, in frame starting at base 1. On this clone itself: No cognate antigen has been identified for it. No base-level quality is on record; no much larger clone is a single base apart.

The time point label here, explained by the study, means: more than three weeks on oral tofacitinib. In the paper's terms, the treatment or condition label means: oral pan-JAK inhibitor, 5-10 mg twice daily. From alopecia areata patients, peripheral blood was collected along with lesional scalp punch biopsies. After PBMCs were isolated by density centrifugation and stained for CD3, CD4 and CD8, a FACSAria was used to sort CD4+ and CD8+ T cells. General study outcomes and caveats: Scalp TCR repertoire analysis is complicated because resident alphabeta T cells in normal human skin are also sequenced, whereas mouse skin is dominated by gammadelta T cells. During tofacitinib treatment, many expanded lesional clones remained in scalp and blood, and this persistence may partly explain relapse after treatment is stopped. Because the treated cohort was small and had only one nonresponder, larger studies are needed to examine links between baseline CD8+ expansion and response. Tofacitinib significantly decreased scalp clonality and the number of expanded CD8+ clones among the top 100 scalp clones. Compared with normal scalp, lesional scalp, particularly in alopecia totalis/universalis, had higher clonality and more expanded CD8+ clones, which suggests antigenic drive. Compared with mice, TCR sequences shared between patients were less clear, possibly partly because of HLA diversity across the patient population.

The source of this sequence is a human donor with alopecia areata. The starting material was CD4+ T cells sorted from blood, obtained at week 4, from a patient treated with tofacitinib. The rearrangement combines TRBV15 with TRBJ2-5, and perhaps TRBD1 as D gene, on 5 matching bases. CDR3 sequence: CATSQDIQETQYF. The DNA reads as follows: TGTGCCACCAGCCAGGACATCCAAGAGACCCAGTACTTC.